This entry features one T cell receptor (beta chain) sequence. Its antigen remains unidentified. Some clones are missing from TCRdb's copy, which holds only in-frame ones; the method was immunoSEQ multiplex PCR. The sample has 140,000 to 150,000 clones, about 93% seen once. The data were obtained in a study of T cell responses to AZD1222 COVID-19 vaccine. Turning to the study itself: It was second doses at about 4 or about 12 weeks that were pooled.

The J segment lost 9 bases and the V segment lost 0 bases, leaving 7 bases of the junction unmatched. This CDR3 contains 15 residues. Germline loops: CDR1 SGHRS, CDR2 YFSETQ. Study outcomes and limitations: Recipients of two AZD1222 doses showed rising Spike-specific TCR breadth and depth. Reportedly, nearly half the spike-specific TCRs target unmutated variant regions. Every sample of the repertoires postdated the peak T cell response.

The sequence came from an adult in good health. V usage is TRBV5-1 and J usage is TRBJ2-1; TRBD2 aligns across 9 bases. Sample: peripheral blood, taken on day 0 of AZD1222 vaccination. In DNA, the CDR3 is TGCGCCAGCAGCTTGGGATTAGCGGGAGTGTCTGAGCAGTTCTTC. Translation gives CASSLGLAGVSEQFF.